This TCR beta chain comes out of a study of regulatory T cells in long-lasting Graves disease. Sequencing libraries for TCR beta were prepared with iRepertoire HTBI primers and Arm-PCR of CDR3 regions. A single record per CDR3 protein comes from TCRdb applying MiXCR to the multiplex PCR reads. The profile shows approximately 270,000 distinct CDR3 sequences, about 20% of them singletons. Regarding the study as a whole: For persistent Graves' patients, TCR diversity was lower than for newly diagnosed ones. Accuracy may have suffered from the small sample size.

This clonotype was seen repeatedly, ten times or more. Antigen: not known. Time point described: newly diagnosed GD, antithyroid drugs for less than 3 months. Scientists built the TCR library using RNA that was extracted from PBMCs. The CDR3 loop spans 14 amino acids. V was trimmed by 0 bases and J by 1 base, leaving 7 bases between them. Germline V gene data show CDR1 as DFQATT and CDR2 as SNEGSKA (reference sequence). This sample also appeared in a second study, on T cells in Graves' hyperthyroidism and ophthalmopathy. That paper states: Most clonotypes expanded in thyroid above 0.001 were likewise present in blood.

V gene TRBV20-1 combines with J gene TRBJ2-1; D ambiguous. The specimen comprised peripheral blood mononuclear cells (PBMCs), sampled at new diagnosis, from a patient treated with antithyroid drugs. This sequence originates from a young woman with Graves disease. The CDR3 is CSARDPDSYNEQFF. The CDR3 nucleotides are TGCAGTGCTAGAGATCCAGATTCCTACAATGAGCAGTTCTTC.